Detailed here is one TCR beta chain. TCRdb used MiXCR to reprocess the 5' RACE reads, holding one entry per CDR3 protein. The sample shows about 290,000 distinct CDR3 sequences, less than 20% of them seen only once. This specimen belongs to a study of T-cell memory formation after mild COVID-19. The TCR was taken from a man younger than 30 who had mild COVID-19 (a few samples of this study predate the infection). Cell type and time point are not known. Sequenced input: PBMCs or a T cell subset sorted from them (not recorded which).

CDR3 protein: CASREQGQNSPLHF. CDR3 bases: TGTGCCAGCAGGGAGCAGGGACAGAATTCACCCCTCCACTTT. V gene TRBV12-3 or TRBV12-4 combines with J gene TRBJ1-6, with 7 positions matching TRBD1. J lost 7 bases, V lost 6 bases, and 6 bases had no gene match. CDR3 size: 14 residues.